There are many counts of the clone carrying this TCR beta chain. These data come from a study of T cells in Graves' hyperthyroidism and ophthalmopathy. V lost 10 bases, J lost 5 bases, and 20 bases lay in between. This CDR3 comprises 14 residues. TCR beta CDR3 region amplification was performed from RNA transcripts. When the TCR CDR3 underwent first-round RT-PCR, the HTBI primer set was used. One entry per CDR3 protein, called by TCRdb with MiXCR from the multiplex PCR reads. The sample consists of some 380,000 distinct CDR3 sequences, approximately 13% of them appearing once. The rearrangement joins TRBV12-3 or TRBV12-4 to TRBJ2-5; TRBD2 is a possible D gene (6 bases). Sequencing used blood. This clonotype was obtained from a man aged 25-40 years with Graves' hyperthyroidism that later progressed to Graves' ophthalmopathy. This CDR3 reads CATLATTTGETQYF. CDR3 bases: TGTGCCACCCTAGCGACTACTACTGGGGAGACCCAGTACTTC.